What follows is one T cell receptor beta chain and its context. The entry originates in a study of cytomegalovirus exposure and HLA in healthy donors. Primers included in the PCR were 60 Vbeta and 13 Jbeta primers. Method: immunoSEQ multiplex PCR; TCRdb's copy keeps in-frame clones and lacks some. Seen here are 95,000 to 130,000 clones, under 85% observed once, and the top ten hold around 1.5%. The TCR was taken from a young woman in good health and CMV-seronegative. The sequenced sample consisted of PBMCs.

As DNA, the CDR3 is TGTGCCAGCAGCTTATTGGGGGACAGGGTAGAGACCCAGTACTTC. This encodes CASSLLGDRVETQYF. The V call is TRBV7-9, the J call TRBJ2-5; TRBD1 agrees at 9 bases. V dropped 2 bases and J dropped 4; count of bases not matched to a gene: 5. The V gene's germline CDR1 is SEHNR and CDR2 FQNEAQ (reference sequence). The CDR3 runs to 15 residues.